This T cell receptor (beta chain) was identified during a study of shared clonotypes between healthy human individuals. Study information: The donors, two women and a few men, were aged 18 to 49.

Donors, without exception, were Caucasian adults residing in Nashville, Tennessee. Comment on this clone: What it binds is not known.

Germline V gives CDR1 WSHSY, CDR2 SAAADI. The V gene end was trimmed by 5 bases and the J gene end by 4 bases; junction bases not matched to a gene: 11. The CDR3 has 18 amino acids. Whole-study results and caveats: Relative to clonotypes present in all four donors, those not shared had lower generation probabilities.

TCRdb's table, derived via immunoSEQ multiplex PCR, lists solely in-frame clones and lacks some. The table has over a million clones, nearly 99% seen once. The sample consisted of naive CD4+ T cells sorted from blood. Stated subset: CD45RA+ positively selected. The clonotype originates from a man aged 25-40 years in good health. The rearrangement links TRBV10-2 to TRBJ2-2; 12 bases align to TRBD1. CDR3 nucleotide sequence: TGCGCCAGCAGTTCGCTGGCGGGACAGGGGGCAGGCACCGGGGAGCTGTTTTTT. Amino acid sequence: CASSSLAGQGAGTGELFF.